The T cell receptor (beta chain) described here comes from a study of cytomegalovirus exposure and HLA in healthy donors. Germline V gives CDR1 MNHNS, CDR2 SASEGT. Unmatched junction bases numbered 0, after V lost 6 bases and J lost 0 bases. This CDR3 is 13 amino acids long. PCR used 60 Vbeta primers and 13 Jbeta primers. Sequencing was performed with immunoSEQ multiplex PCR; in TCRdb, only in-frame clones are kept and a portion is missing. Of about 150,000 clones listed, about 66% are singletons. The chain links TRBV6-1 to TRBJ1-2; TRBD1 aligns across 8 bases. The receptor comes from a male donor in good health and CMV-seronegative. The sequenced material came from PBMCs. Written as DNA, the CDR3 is TGTGCCAGCAGACAGGGGGCTAACTATGGCTACACCTTC. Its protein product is CASRQGANYGYTF.